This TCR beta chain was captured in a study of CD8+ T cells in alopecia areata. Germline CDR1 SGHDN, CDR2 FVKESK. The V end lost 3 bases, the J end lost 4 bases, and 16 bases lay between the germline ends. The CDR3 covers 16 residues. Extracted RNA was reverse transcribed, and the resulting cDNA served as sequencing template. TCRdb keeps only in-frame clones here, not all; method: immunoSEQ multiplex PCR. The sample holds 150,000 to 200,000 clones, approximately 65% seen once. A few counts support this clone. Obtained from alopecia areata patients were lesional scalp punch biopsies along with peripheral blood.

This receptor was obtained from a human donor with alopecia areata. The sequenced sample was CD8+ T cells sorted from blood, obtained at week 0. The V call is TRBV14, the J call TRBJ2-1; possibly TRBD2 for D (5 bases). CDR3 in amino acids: CASSHRNGPGYNEQFF. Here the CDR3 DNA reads TGTGCCAGCAGCCACAGGAACGGACCGGGGTACAATGAGCAGTTCTTC. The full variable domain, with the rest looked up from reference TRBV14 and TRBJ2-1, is EAGVTQFPSHSVIEKGQTVTLRCDPISGHDNLYWYRRVMGKEIKFLLHFVKESKQDESGMPNNRFLAERTGGTYSTLKVQPAELEDSGVYFCASSHRNGPGYNEQFFGPGTRLTVL.